The 8 T cell receptor beta chains given below trace back to one sample, sequenced in a study of T cell repertoires in cytomegalovirus infection. Each CDR3 protein is one row after TCRdb ran MiXCR on the reads. The sample consists of roughly 800,000 distinct CDR3 sequences, almost 30% of them appearing once. The antigens these receptors bind are not known. The starting material was cultured CD8+ T cells from PBMCs, obtained from culture after CMV antigen stimulation. Source of these receptors: a human donor in good health (CMV status not recorded). Some clones in this sample may be carry-over from other donors' samples.

The chain joins TRBV7-9 to TRBJ1-2; no clear D. The length of the CDR3 is 13 residues. Germline CDR1 SEHNR, CDR2 FQNEAQ (reference sequence). The germline V and J ends were trimmed by 5 bases and 5 bases, with 12 bases remaining between them. CDR3 region: CASSPTTWYGYTF. As DNA, the CDR3 is TGTGCCAGCAGCCCCACGACATGGTATGGCTACACCTTC.

The table lists this clonotype with a few counts. The V call is TRBV29-1, the J call TRBJ1-2, with D maybe TRBD1 (5 bases). Trimming took off 7 bases at V and 3 bases at J, with 12 bases between the two ends. This CDR3 contains 12 residues. Germline loops: CDR1 SQVTM, CDR2 ANQGSEA. CDR3 sequence (DNA): TGCAGCGCTGGGACGGGATACTATGGCTACACCTTC. Its protein is CSAGTGYYGYTF.

V and J are TRBV6-2 or TRBV6-3 and TRBJ2-1; D may be TRBD1 (6 bases). Trimming removed 7 bases at V and 10 bases at J, with 11 bases between. Per germline, CDR1 MNHEY and CDR2 SVGEGT. The CDR3 extends over 11 amino acids. The CDR3 DNA reads as TGTGCCAGCACCATGGGGACAGAGCAGTTCTTC. Protein: CASTMGTEQFF.

The rearrangement uses TRBV7-9 and TRBJ2-7; 7 bases are shared with TRBD1. The CDR3 runs to 14 residues. The J segment lost 2 bases and the V segment lost 2 bases, leaving 3 bases of the junction unmatched. CDR1 and CDR2 (germline): SEHNR, FQNEAQ (reference sequence). CDR3 loop: CASSLIGTAYEQYV. The CDR3, as DNA: TGTGCCAGCAGCTTAATCGGGACAGCCTACGAGCAGTACGTC.

In its sample, this clonotype was seen a few times. This chain joins TRBV5-5 and TRBJ2-7; either TRBD1 or TRBD2 may supply D (5 bases each). Trimming removed 0 bases at V and 0 bases at J, with 13 bases between. Germline V lookup: CDR1 SGHKS, CDR2 YYEKEE (reference sequence). The CDR3 is 16 residues long. DNA of the CDR3: TGTGCCAGCAGCTTGGAGGCCGGGACGGCCTCCTACGAGCAGTACGTC. Its translation is CASSLEAGTASYEQYV.

The J gene is TRBJ1-1, the V gene TRBV13; maybe TRBD1 (6 bases). The V end lost 3 bases, the J end lost 7 bases, and 18 bases lay between the germline ends. This CDR3 comprises 15 residues. The germline gives CDR1 PRHDT, CDR2 FYEKMQ (reference sequence). The CDR3 sequence: CASSFGRGRFSEAFF. The CDR3 bases are TGTGCCAGCAGCTTCGGCAGGGGTCGTTTTAGTGAAGCTTTCTTT.

As for this clonotype: An end of the junction does not agree with germline; a read error may underlie this. This CDR3 reads CAGGGGGDTGELSF. The CDR3 nucleotides read TGCGCCGGGGGGGGAGGGGGAGACACCGGGGAGCTGTCTTTT. This chain joins TRBV4-3 and TRBJ2-2; a weak D match, TRBD2 (7 bases). This CDR3 is 14 amino acids long. From germline, CDR1 is LGHNA and CDR2 YSLEER.

The chain has TRBV5-4 and TRBJ1-1, with D perhaps matching TRBD1 (5 bases). V lost 0 bases and J 1 base, leaving 16 bases between the germline ends. CDR1 and CDR2 (germline): SGHNT, YYREEE (reference sequence). This CDR3 spans 17 amino acids. CDR3 sequence: CASSLGPSVQGNTEAFF. The DNA for the CDR3 is TGTGCCAGCAGCTTGGGGCCCTCGGTTCAGGGGAACACTGAAGCTTTCTTT.